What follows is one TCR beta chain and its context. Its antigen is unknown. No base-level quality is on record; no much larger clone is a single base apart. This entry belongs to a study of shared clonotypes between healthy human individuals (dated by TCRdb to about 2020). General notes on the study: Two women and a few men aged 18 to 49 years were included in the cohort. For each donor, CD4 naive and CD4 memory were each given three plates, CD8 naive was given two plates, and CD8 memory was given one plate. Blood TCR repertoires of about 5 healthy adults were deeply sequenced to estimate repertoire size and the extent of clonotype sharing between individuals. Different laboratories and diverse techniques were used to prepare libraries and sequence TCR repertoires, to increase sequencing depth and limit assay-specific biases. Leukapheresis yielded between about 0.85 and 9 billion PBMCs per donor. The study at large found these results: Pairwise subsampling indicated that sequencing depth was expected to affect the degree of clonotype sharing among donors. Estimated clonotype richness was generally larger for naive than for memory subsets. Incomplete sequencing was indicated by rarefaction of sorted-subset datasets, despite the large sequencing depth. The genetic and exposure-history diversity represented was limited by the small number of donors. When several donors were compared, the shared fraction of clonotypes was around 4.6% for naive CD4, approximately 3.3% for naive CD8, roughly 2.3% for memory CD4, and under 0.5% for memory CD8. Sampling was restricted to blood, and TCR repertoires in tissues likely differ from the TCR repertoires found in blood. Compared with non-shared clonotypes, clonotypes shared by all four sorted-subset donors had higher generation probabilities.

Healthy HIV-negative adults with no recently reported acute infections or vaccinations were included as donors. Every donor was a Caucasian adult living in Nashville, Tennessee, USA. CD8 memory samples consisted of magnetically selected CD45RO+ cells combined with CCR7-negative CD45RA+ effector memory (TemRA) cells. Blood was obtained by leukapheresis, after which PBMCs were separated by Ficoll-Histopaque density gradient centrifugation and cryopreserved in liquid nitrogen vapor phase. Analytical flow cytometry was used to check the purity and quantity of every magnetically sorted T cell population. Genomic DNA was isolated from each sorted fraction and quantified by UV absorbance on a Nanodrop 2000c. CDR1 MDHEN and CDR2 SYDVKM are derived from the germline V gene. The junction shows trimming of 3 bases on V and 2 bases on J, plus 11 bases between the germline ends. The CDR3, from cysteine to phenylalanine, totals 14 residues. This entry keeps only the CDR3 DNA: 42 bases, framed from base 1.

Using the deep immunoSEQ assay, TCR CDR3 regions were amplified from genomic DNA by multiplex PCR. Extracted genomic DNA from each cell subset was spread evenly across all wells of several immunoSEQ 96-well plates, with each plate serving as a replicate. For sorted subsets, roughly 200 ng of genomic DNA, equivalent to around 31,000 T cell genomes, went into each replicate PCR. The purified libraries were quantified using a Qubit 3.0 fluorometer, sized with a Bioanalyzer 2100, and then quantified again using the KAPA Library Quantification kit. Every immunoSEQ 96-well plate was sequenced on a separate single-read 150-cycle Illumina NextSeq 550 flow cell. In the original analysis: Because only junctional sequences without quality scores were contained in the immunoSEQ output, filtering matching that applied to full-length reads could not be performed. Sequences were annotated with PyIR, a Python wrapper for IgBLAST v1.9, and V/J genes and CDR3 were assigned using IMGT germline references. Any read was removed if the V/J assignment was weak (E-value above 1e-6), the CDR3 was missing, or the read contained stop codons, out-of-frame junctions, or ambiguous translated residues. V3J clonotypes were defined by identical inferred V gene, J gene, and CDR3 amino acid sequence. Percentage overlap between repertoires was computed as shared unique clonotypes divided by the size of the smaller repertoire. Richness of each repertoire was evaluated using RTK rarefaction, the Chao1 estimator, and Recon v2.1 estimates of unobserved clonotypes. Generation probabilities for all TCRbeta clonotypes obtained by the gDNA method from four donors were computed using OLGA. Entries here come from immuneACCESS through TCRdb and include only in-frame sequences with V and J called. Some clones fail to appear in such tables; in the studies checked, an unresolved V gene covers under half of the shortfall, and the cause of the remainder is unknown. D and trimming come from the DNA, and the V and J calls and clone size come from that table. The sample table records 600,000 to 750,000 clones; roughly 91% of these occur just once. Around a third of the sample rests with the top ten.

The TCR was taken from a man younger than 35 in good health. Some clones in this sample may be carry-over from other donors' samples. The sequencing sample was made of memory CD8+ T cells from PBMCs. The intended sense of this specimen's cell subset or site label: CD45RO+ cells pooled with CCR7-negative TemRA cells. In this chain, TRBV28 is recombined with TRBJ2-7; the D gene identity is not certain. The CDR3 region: CASSFADGAYEQYF. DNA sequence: TGTGCCAGCAGTTTTGCCGACGGTGCCTACGAGCAGTACTTC.